This T cell receptor (beta chain) was observed in a study of blood T cell repertoires in COVID-19. Trimming left V 4 bases short and J 5 bases short, with 14 bases between. Germline CDR1 and CDR2: SEHNR and FQNEAQ (reference sequence). This CDR3 has 14 amino acids. Clones were sequenced by immunoSEQ multiplex PCR, and TCRdb holds only the in-frame ones, with some missing. The table has more than 200,000 clones, more than 70% seen once; the top ten hold about 4%. This clonotype was sampled from a man aged 25-45 years with acute COVID-19. The V call is TRBV7-9, the J call TRBJ1-2; possibly TRBD1 for D (6 bases). Specimen: PBMCs or T cells enriched from blood (not recorded which). The CDR3 region is CASSSPGQTYGYTF. The DNA for the CDR3 is TGTGCCAGCAGCTCCCCGGGACAAACTTATGGCTACACCTTC. The variable domain in full, with the rest retrieved from reference TRBV7-9 and TRBJ1-2, is DTGVSQNPRHKITKRGQNVTFRCDPISEHNRLYWYRQTLGQGPEFLTYFQNEAQLEKSRLLSDRFSAERPKGSFSTLEIQRTEQGDSAMYLCASSSPGQTYGYTFGSGTRLTVV.